This TCR beta chain came from a study of T cell responses to AZD1222 COVID-19 vaccine. Only in-frame clones appear in the TCRdb table, and some are missing; sequencing was by immunoSEQ multiplex PCR. The data show some 120,000 clones, 90% seen once. As to this clone: Its antigen is unidentified.

General study points: Clonal diversity may have been underestimated in mostly white British donors. Spike-specific TCR breadth rose after two AZD1222 doses, and depth rose as well. It was only a handful of AZD1222 recipients who were seropositive at baseline.

Sequencing used peripheral blood, obtained on day 0 of MenACWY control vaccination. The receptor was derived from an adult in good health.

In nucleotides, the CDR3 is TGTGCCAGTAGCCGTGGGACAGGGGGAGGTACGCAGTATTTT. It yields the protein CASSRGTGGGTQYF. V usage is TRBV19 and J usage is TRBJ2-3, with 11 positions matching TRBD1. Germline assignment: CDR1 LNHDA and CDR2 SQIVND (reference sequence). The CDR3 is 14 residues long. The V gene end was trimmed by 6 bases and the J gene end by 8 bases; junction bases not matched to a gene: 7.